The text below deals with one TCR beta chain. Its target is not known. Germline CDR1 and CDR2: SEHNR and FQNEAQ (reference sequence). Deletions cut 6 bases from V and 0 bases from J, with 16 bases between. The CDR3 contains 16 residues. TCRdb redid the calling of the reads with MiXCR, one entry per CDR3 protein. Counted here are about 920,000 distinct CDR3 sequences, about a third occurring once; the ten biggest clones make up 13%. This specimen comes from a study of T cell repertoires in cytomegalovirus infection. Across the whole study: Both CMV infection and a matching HLA type were indicated by public TCR beta signatures.

Study outcomes and limitations: The ex vivo response showed dominance by HLA-C-restricted CMV-specific TCR beta clonotypes. Individuals carrying CMV plus the relevant HLA were identified by cumulative frequency of public TCR beta families.

Here the sequenced sample was cultured CD8+ T cells from PBMCs, taken from culture after CMV antigen stimulation. The chain uses TRBV7-9 and TRBJ2-3; D gene ambiguous. This receptor was identified in a human donor in good health (CMV status not recorded). Some clones in this sample may be carry-over from other donors' samples. In nucleotides, the CDR3 is TGTGCCAGCAGGGTAGTGCACGTTACTAGCACAGATACGCAGTATTTT. This codes for CASRVVHVTSTDTQYF.